Described below is a single T cell receptor (beta chain) sequence and its context. Its specificity is unknown. Other DNA sequences within the sample encode an identical CDR3. The data were taken from a study of shared clonotypes between healthy human individuals. V was pared by 3 bases and J by 3 bases, with 12 bases between. CDR1 is KGHSH and CDR2 is LQKENI in the germline V gene. The CDR3 has 14 amino acids. Study-wide points: Non-shared clonotypes had lower generation probabilities than clonotypes shared by all four sorted-subset donors.

A CD45RA-negative memory subset and a CD45RA+ naive subset were separated from the CD4+ cells. Original data processing: There were no quality scores in the junction-only immunoSEQ sequences, so filtering differed. Clones were sequenced by immunoSEQ multiplex PCR, and TCRdb holds only the in-frame ones, with some missing. The V and J calls and clone size are taken from that table; D and trimming were inferred from the DNA. This sample has about 1.5 million clones, with 98% found just once. The rearrangement joins TRBV18 to TRBJ2-7, with D maybe TRBD2 (7 bases). This TCR was recovered from a man aged 30 to 45 in good health. The specimen sequenced was naive CD4+ T cells sorted from blood. Subset indicated: CD45RA+ positively selected. CDR3 DNA sequence: TGTGCCAGCTCACCGGGGGGGGGCGGCTACGAGCAGTACTTC. It yields the protein CASSPGGGGYEQYF. The variable domain in full, with the rest retrieved from reference TRBV18 and TRBJ2-7, is NAGVMQNPRHLVRRRGQEARLRCSPMKGHSHVYWYRQLPEEGLKFMVYLQKENIIDESGMPKERFSAEFPKEGPSILRIQQVVRGDSAAYFCASSPGGGGYEQYFGPGTRLTVT.